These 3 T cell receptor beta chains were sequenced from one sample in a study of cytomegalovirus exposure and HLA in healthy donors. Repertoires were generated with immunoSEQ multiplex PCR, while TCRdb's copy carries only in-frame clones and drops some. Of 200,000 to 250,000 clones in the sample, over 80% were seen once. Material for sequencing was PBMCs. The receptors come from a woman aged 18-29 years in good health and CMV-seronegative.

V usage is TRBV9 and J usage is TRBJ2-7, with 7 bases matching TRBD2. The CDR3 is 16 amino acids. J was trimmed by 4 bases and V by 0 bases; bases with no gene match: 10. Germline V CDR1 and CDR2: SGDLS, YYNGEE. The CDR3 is CASSVEGGRGLYEQYF. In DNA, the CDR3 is TGTGCCAGCAGCGTAGAGGGAGGAAGGGGACTATACGAGCAGTACTTC.

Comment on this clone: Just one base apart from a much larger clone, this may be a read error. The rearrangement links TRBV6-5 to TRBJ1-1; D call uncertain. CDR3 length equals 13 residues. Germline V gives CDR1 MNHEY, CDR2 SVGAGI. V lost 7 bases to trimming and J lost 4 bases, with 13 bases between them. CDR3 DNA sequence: TGTGCCAGCAAGCTTAGGGAAGGCACTGAAGCTTTCTTT. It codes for CASKLREGTEAFF.

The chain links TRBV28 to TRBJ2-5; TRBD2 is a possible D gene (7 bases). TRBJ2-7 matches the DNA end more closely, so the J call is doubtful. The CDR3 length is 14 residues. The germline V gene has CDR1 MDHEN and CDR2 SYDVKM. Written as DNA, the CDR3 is TGTGCCAGCAGTCCCGAGGGGGGAGGGTACGAGCAGTACTTC. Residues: CASSPEGGGYEQYF.